This is a list of T cell receptor beta chains from one sample in a study of T cell repertoires in cytomegalovirus infection. No antigen has been assigned to these receptors. TCRdb re-analysed the reads in MiXCR, keeping a single row per CDR3 protein. The table has around 89,000 distinct CDR3 sequences, around 32% seen once. The sample consisted of CD8+ T cells from cultured PBMCs, taken from culture after CMV antigen stimulation. The receptors shown here come from a human donor in good health (CMV status not recorded). Some clones in this sample may be carry-over from other donors' samples. The CDR3 runs from the conserved cysteine through the conserved F or W. The D gene is left open where the match is weak. Expanded clones get a size class; other rows say once, few or many, or leave the size out.

clone_size	d_call	v_call	j_call	cdr3_nt	cdr3_aa
few	NA	TRBV29-1	TRBJ1-2	TGCAGCGTTGAAGATCGGAGGGACTATGGCTACACCTTC	CSVEDRRDYGYTF
NA	NA	TRBV24-1	TRBJ2-5	TGTGCCACCAGTGATTTGCGAAGGGAGCAAGAGACCCAGTACTTC	CATSDLRREQETQYF
NA	TRBD2	TRBV7-8	TRBJ2-2	TGTGCCAGCAGCCCTGGCGGGGGGCACGGGACCGGGGAGCTGTTTTTT	CASSPGGGHGTGELFF
few	NA	TRBV4-2	TRBJ1-3	TGTGCCAGCAGCCAAGATAGAGGAGGGAGTGGAAACACCATATATTTT	CASSQDRGGSGNTIYF
few	TRBD2	TRBV12-3/TRBV12-4	TRBJ2-7	TGTGCCAGCAGTTCGGGCGGGAGCGGGGGGGCTTACGAGCAGTACTTC	CASSSGGSGGAYEQYF
few	NA	TRBV15	TRBJ1-1	TGTGCCACCAGCAGTGAAGACAACATGAACACTGAAGCTTTCTTT	CATSSEDNMNTEAFF
few	NA	TRBV23-1	TRBJ2-4	TGCGCCAGCAGTCAGGCCCTGGGGAAAAACATTCAGTACTTC	CASSQALGKNIQYF
NA	NA	TRBV5-1	TRBJ1-5	TGCGCCAGCAGCTTGGAGGGTTATCAGCCCCAGCATTTT	CASSLEGYQPQHF
NA	NA	TRBV20-1	TRBJ1-1	TGCAGTGCTAGAGTTCTTAATGAAGCTTTCTTT	CSARVLNEAFF
many	NA	TRBV11-3	TRBJ2-3	TGTGCCAGCAGCTCTAGCACAGATACGCAGTATTTT	CASSSSTDTQYF
NA	NA	TRBV7-9	TRBJ2-3	TGTGCCTCGGACGGGGGAGCAGATACGCAGTATTTT	CASDGGADTQYF
few	TRBD1	TRBV19	TRBJ1-2	TGTGCCAGTAGTCTCGGACAGGGGATATCTGGCTACACCTTC	CASSLGQGISGYTF
many	NA	TRBV11-2	TRBJ1-1	TGTGCCAGCAGCTTAAGAATGGGGGTAACTGAAGCTTTCTTT	CASSLRMGVTEAFF
NA	NA	TRBV28	TRBJ2-5	TGTGCCAGCAACCGCGACCGGGCCCGGGGAGAGACCCAGTACTTC	CASNRDRARGETQYF
NA	NA	TRBV7-6	TRBJ2-7	TGTACCAGCAGCTTAGGACCGAACTACGAGCAGTACTTC	CTSSLGPNYEQYF
NA	NA	TRBV18	TRBJ1-1	TGTGCCAGCTCACAACGGGCGTTAGCCACTGAAGCTTTCTTT	CASSQRALATEAFF
NA	NA	TRBV20-1	TRBJ2-5	TGCAGTGCTAGCCCCGAAGGACAAGAGACCCAGTACTTC	CSASPEGQETQYF
NA	NA	TRBV2	TRBJ1-3	TGTGCCAGCAAGGTGGCCAGCCCTGGAAACACCATATATTTT	CASKVASPGNTIYF
few	NA	TRBV4-1	TRBJ1-1	TGCGCCAGCAGCCAAGATCGGTCCTTGAACACTGAAGCTTTCTTT	CASSQDRSLNTEAFF
NA	NA	TRBV2	TRBJ2-7	TGTGCCAGCAGTGACGAGGCCTACGAGCAGTACTTC	CASSDEAYEQYF
many	NA	TRBV7-8	TRBJ2-1	TGTGCCAGCTCGAGCGGGTTCTCTGGGAATGAGCAGTTCTTC	CASSSGFSGNEQFF
few	TRBD1	TRBV7-4	TRBJ1-1	TGTGCCAGCAGCTTAACGCAGACAGGGAAAGCTTTCTTT	CASSLTQTGKAFF
many	NA	TRBV7-6	TRBJ1-1	TGTGCCAGCAGCTCCCTATTCTCGAACACTGAAGCTTTCTTT	CASSSLFSNTEAFF
NA	NA	TRBV11-1	TRBJ2-6	TGTGCCTGCCGAGGCGTAGGGGGGCTCTCTGGGGCCAACGTCCTGACTTTC	CACRGVGGLSGANVLTF
NA	NA	TRBV27	TRBJ1-1	TGTACCAGCAGTGTACAGGTTACCACTGAAGCTTTCTTT	CTSSVQVTTEAFF
many	NA	TRBV4-2	TRBJ2-7	TGTGCCAGCAGCCAAGACCGGGACGGAGGCTACGAGCAGTACTTC	CASSQDRDGGYEQYF
NA	NA	TRBV7-2	TRBJ2-7	TGTGCCAGCAGCCCCCACTGGACAATTATGAACGAGCAGTACTTC	CASSPHWTIMNEQYF
NA	TRBD1	TRBV29-1	TRBJ2-1	TGCAGCCCCCGACAGGGGGCTGAGCAGTTCTTC	CSPRQGAEQFF
NA	TRBD1	TRBV6-2/TRBV6-3	TRBJ2-5	TGTGCCAGCTGGGAGAGGGACAGCCTCCTTCAAGAGACCCAGTACTTC	CASWERDSLLQETQYF
few	TRBD2	TRBV7-9	TRBJ2-1	TGTGCCAGCAGCCGAGAGGGGCTAGCGGGGTCCAATGAGCAGTTCTTC	CASSREGLAGSNEQFF
many	NA	TRBV7-8	TRBJ2-7	TGTGCCAGCAGCTTAGTCACGGGCAGGGCCGTTTACGAGCAGTACTTC	CASSLVTGRAVYEQYF
many	TRBD1	TRBV18	TRBJ1-5	TGTGCCAGCTCACCATTGAGGACAGGGGCCAACAATCAGCCCCAGCATTTT	CASSPLRTGANNQPQHF
NA	NA	TRBV7-4	TRBJ1-1	TGTGCCTCGTGCGGGGCGGGCATAGGGGAGATCCGCACTGAAGCTTTCTTT	CASCGAGIGEIRTEAFF
NA	TRBD1	TRBV4-1	TRBJ2-7	TGCGCCAGCAGCCAAGTTGGGACAGGAGGGTCCCCCTACGAGCAGTACTTC	CASSQVGTGGSPYEQYF
NA	NA	TRBV29-1	TRBJ2-7	TGCAGCGTTCAATCGGGCGACGCCGAGCAGTACTTC	CSVQSGDAEQYF
few	NA	TRBV24-1	TRBJ1-2	TGTGCCACCAGTGATTTGGGCGGTGGCTACACCTTC	CATSDLGGGYTF
many	NA	TRBV7-6	TRBJ2-7	TGTGCCAGCAGCTCGGGGGCCTTTTACGAGCAGTACTTC	CASSSGAFYEQYF
few	NA	TRBV4-1	TRBJ1-2	TGCGCCAGCAGCCAAGGCTTGATGACCGGGGGCTACACCTTC	CASSQGLMTGGYTF
few	TRBD1	TRBV10-3	TRBJ1-5	TGTGCCTCAGGGGGTCGGGGACAGCCCCAGCATTTT	CASGGRGQPQHF
NA	NA	TRBV2	TRBJ1-1	TGTGCCAGCAGTGATGAGAGGGCGAACACTGAAGCTTTCTTT	CASSDERANTEAFF
few	NA	TRBV12-3/TRBV12-4	TRBJ2-3	TGTGCCATCGTCGTGGGGGCTAGCACAGATACGCAGTATTTT	CAIVVGASTDTQYF
NA	NA	TRBV3-1	TRBJ1-1	TGTGCCAGCAGCCAAGCGGGACGGATGAACACTGAAGCTTTCTTT	CASSQAGRMNTEAFF
many	TRBD2	TRBV7-2	TRBJ2-1	TGTGCCAGCAGCTTAGGGGTAGCGGGGGCCGCCAACAATGAGCAGTTCTTC	CASSLGVAGAANNEQFF
many	NA	TRBV12-3/TRBV12-4	TRBJ1-6	TGTGCCAGCAGTGCTCGGGGGGATTCACCCCTCCACTTT	CASSARGDSPLHF
few	NA	TRBV27	TRBJ2-2	TGTGCCAGCAGTTGGGGACTAGGGACAGCGAACACCGGGGAGCTGTTTTTT	CASSWGLGTANTGELFF
NA	TRBD2	TRBV19	TRBJ2-1	TGTGCCAGTAGTTCCCGGGGGGGACAAACCTACAATGAGCAGTTCTTC	CASSSRGGQTYNEQFF
few	NA	TRBV5-1	TRBJ1-1	TGCGCCAGCAGCTTGGAGGGGGGTAAGAACACTGAAGCTTTCTTT	CASSLEGGKNTEAFF